The T cell receptor (beta chain) described here comes from a study of CD8+CD57+ T cells in acquired aplastic anemia. About the research overall: Sorted cells (CD4+ and CD8+) yielded DNA amounts that averaged approximately 3.2 ug. Healthy donor CD4+ cell samples had a mean of around 10 million reads. Overall study findings and caveats: Significant differences in CD8+ Simpson's diversity were not observed between patients and controls. In common between the patients and the controls were around 30 CD8+ CDR3 sequences.

With V trimmed by 6 bases and J by 11 bases, 9 bases remained unmatched. CDR3 length equals 13 residues. CDR1 is MNHNS and CDR2 is SASEGT in the germline V gene. Of note for this clonotype: Antigen specificity is unknown.

CDR3 and TCR beta VDJ profiling relied on genomic DNA as the template. TCRdb re-called the reads through MiXCR, storing one row per CDR3 protein. The data hold 400,000 to 500,000 distinct CDR3 sequences, with approximately 70% observed a single time. The V call is TRBV6-1, the J call TRBJ2-3, with 9 bases matching TRBD2. This receptor was taken from a human donor in good health, serving as a control. Sequenced material: sorted CD4+, CD8+, or CD8+CD57+ T cells (not recorded which) from PBMCs. This chain's CDR3 is CASRGLANSEQYF. CDR3 coding DNA: TGTGCCAGCAGGGGACTAGCTAACAGTGAGCAGTATTTT.